Each of the 15 T cell receptor beta chains below was sequenced from the same sample in a study of blood T cell repertoires in COVID-19 (dated by TCRdb to between 2020 and 2021). Library prep was done by the immunoSEQ multiplex PCR assay. In its TCRdb copy, this immuneACCESS table keeps in-frame sequences only and misses some clones. Where compared with another copy, unresolved V genes explain less than half of these, and the others have no known cause. The table for this sample lists approximately 180,000 clones; around 87% of them were counted only once. Of the sample, about an eighth falls within the top ten clones. Sequencing was done on a sample of peripheral blood. Every receptor here comes from a woman in her 70s with COVID-19, enrolled during active disease.

This chain uses TRBV5-6 with TRBJ2-5; 7 bases match TRBD2. Trimming at V came to 2 bases and at J to 4 bases, leaving 8 bases not matched to a gene. CDR3 size: 15 residues. Germline V lookup: CDR1 SGHDT, CDR2 YYEEEE. The CDR3 DNA follows: TGTGCCAGCAGCTTAAGCGCTAGCGGATTAGAGACCCAGTACTTC. Its protein is CASSLSASGLETQYF.

The genes are TRBV10-3 and TRBJ2-7; 10 bases fit TRBD2. This CDR3 has 13 amino acids. J gave up 6 bases and V 11 bases, and 10 bases lay outside the gene matches. CDR1 and CDR2 (germline): ENHRY, SYGVKD. This CDR3 is CASTLAGRSEQYF. The CDR3 DNA reads TGTGCCTCCACACTAGCGGGACGTTCCGAGCAGTACTTC.

V gene TRBV28 combines with J gene TRBJ2-6; possible D gene TRBD1, 5 bases. Trimming shortened V by 5 bases and J by 0 bases, and 17 bases separated the two germline ends. The germline CDR1 and CDR2 sequences are MDHEN and SYDVKM. The CDR3 spans 18 residues. The CDR3 sequence is CASSRRIGEYSGANVLTF. In DNA form, the CDR3 reads TGTGCCAGCAGTCGTAGAATAGGGGAATACTCTGGGGCCAACGTCCTGACTTTC.

The chain has TRBV7-9 and TRBJ2-1; possible D gene TRBD2, 6 bases. The CDR3 consists of 16 residues. Germline V lookup: CDR1 SEHNR, CDR2 FQNEAQ (reference sequence). V dropped 1 base and J dropped 5 bases, with 15 bases sitting between them. CDR3 sequence (DNA): TGTGCCAGCAGCTTAGGGGCAAGCGGGTTGGACAATGAGCAGTTCTTC. Protein: CASSLGASGLDNEQFF.

The chain is built from TRBV27 and TRBJ2-6; the match to TRBD1 covers 8 bases. Unmatched junction bases numbered 4, after V lost 3 bases and J lost 0 bases. The germline V gene has CDR1 MNHEY and CDR2 SMNVEV (reference sequence). There are 17 residues in the CDR3. Here the CDR3 DNA reads TGTGCCAGCAGTTTTCAGGGGGCCATCTCTGGGGCCAACGTCCTGACTTTC. This translates into CASSFQGAISGANVLTF.

The chain couples TRBV28 to TRBJ1-6, with 11 bases matching TRBD1. The CDR3 is 17 amino acids. J lost 12 bases, V lost 4 bases, and 14 bases had no gene match. From germline, CDR1 is MDHEN and CDR2 SYDVKM. The CDR3 nucleotides read TGTGCCAGCAGTTCAGGACAGGGGGCCGCTTCCCGTAGACCCCTCCACTTT. Translating it yields CASSSGQGAASRRPLHF.

V is TRBV4-2 and J is TRBJ2-1; TRBD1 is a possible D gene (5 bases). Per germline, CDR1 LGHNA and CDR2 YNFKEQ. This CDR3 is built from 15 residues. The V gene lost 2 bases and the J gene lost 7 bases, with 15 bases spanning the gap. CDR3 DNA: TGTGCCAGCAGCCAAACCCAAGCCAGGGTGAATGAGCAGTTCTTC. It encodes CASSQTQARVNEQFF.

The V gene is TRBV30, the J gene TRBJ1-1; 7 bases fit TRBD1. The ends lost 3 bases at V and 0 bases at J; junction bases unmatched: 7. This CDR3 has 15 residues. Germline V gene data show CDR1 as GTSNPN and CDR2 as SVGIG (reference sequence). The chain's CDR3 is CAWSPQGIMNTEAFF. The CDR3 nucleotides read TGTGCCTGGAGCCCACAGGGGATAATGAACACTGAAGCTTTCTTT.

The genes are TRBV5-1 and TRBJ2-5, with 7 nucleotides matching TRBD2. The V segment lost 6 bases and the J segment 4 bases; nucleotides outside the gene matches: 15. CDR1 is SGHRS, CDR2 YFSETQ, per germline. CDR3 length: 16 residues. In DNA form, the CDR3 reads TGCGCCAGCACCCGGGGTAGCGGGTCCAGTGGAGAGACCCAGTACTTC. It encodes CASTRGSGSSGETQYF.

V and J are TRBV4-2 and TRBJ1-4; a possible D gene is TRBD1 (5 bases). The V and J ends lost 1 base and 6 bases respectively, with 6 bases between them. CDR1 is LGHNA and CDR2 is YNFKEQ in the germline V gene. The CDR3 spans 13 residues. The CDR3 coding sequence is TGTGCCAGCAGCCAAGTGACAGATGAAAAACTGTTTTTT. It specifies CASSQVTDEKLFF.

The V call is TRBV7-9, the J call TRBJ2-7; 7 bases match TRBD1. This CDR3 spans 14 amino acids. With V trimmed by 6 bases and J by 3 bases, 8 bases remained unmatched. CDR1 and CDR2 (germline): SEHNR, FQNEAQ (reference sequence). The CDR3 here is CASSRTGQNYEQYF. The CDR3 DNA reads as TGTGCCAGCAGTCGTACGGGACAGAACTACGAGCAGTACTTC.

The V call is TRBV24-1, the J call TRBJ2-1; no firm D call. V gave up 7 bases and J gave up 0 bases, with 21 bases separating them. Germline CDR1 KGHDR, CDR2 SFDVKD. The CDR3 runs to 18 residues. This CDR3 reads CATRVIDLMLSSYNEQFF. CDR3 nucleotide sequence: TGTGCCACCAGGGTCATCGACTTGATGCTAAGCTCCTACAATGAGCAGTTCTTC.

The chain carries TRBV5-4 and TRBJ2-5; D is uncertain. Trimming took 0 bases from V and 5 from J, leaving 11 bases between them. CDR1 is SGHNT and CDR2 is YYREEE in the germline V gene (reference sequence). CDR3 length equals 14 residues. The CDR3 reads CASSLVQSRETQYF. CDR3 bases: TGTGCCAGCAGCTTGGTTCAGTCTAGGGAGACCCAGTACTTC.

The chain carries TRBV4-3 and TRBJ1-3; the D gene is possibly TRBD1 (5 bases). Germline V gene sequence: CDR1 LGHNA, CDR2 YSLEER. The CDR3 contains 18 residues. Trimming pared 4 bases from V and 0 bases from J, leaving 19 bases between. Written as DNA, the CDR3 is TGCGCCAGCAGCCTTTTCTACGACAGTCAGAGCTCTGGAAACACCATATATTTT. Translation: CASSLFYDSQSSGNTIYF.

Note on this clone: Other DNA sequences in this sample translate to the same CDR3. The rearrangement joins TRBV30 to TRBJ1-4; tentatively, D is TRBD1 (6 bases). The CDR3 length is 12 residues. Germline lookup yields CDR1 GTSNPN and CDR2 SVGIG (reference sequence). Trimming took 0 bases from V and 7 from J, leaving 6 bases between them. DNA of the CDR3: TGTGCCTGGAGTGTACAGGGTGAAAAACTGTTTTTT. Translated: CAWSVQGEKLFF.